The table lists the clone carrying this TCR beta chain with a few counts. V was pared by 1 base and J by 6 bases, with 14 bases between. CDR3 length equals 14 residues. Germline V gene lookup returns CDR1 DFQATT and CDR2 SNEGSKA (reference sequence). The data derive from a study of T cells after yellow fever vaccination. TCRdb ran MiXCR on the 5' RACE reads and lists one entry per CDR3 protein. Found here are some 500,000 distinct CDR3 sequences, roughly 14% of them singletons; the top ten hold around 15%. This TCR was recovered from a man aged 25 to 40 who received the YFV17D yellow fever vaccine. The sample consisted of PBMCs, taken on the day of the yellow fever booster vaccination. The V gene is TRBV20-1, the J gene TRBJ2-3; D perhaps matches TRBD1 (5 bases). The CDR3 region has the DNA TGCAGTGCTAGAGTAGGGGCCCACATGGATACGCAGTATTTT. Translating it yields CSARVGAHMDTQYF.